This is a list of T cell receptor beta chains from one sample in a study of T cell responses to AZD1222 COVID-19 vaccine. Produced via immunoSEQ multiplex PCR; TCRdb's table is partial and in-frame only. This sample yields 150,000 to 200,000 clones, of which about 87% are seen a single time; around 6.4% belongs to the top ten. The sequencing used peripheral blood, collected on day 0 of AZD1222 vaccination. Every receptor here comes from an adult in good health. CDR3s include the opening cysteine and the closing phenylalanine or tryptophan. Fields, in order: clone size, V gene, D gene, J gene, CDR3 DNA, CDR3 protein. The D gene is left open where the match is weak. Size is omitted from some rows. Given values are once, few, many or a class for expanded clones.

clone size: once; V gene: TRBV7-9; D gene: TRBD2; J gene: TRBJ2-3; CDR3 DNA: TGTGCCAGCAGCCTCTCATGGAGGGGGACTAGCGGGACGGGAGATACGCAGTATTTT; CDR3 protein: CASSLSWRGTSGTGDTQYF
clone size: NA; V gene: TRBV2; D gene: NA; J gene: TRBJ2-2; CDR3 DNA: TGTGCCAGCAGTGAAACAGCCAACACCGGGGAGCTGTTTTTT; CDR3 protein: CASSETANTGELFF
clone size: NA; V gene: TRBV7-2; D gene: NA; J gene: TRBJ2-7; CDR3 DNA: TGTGCCAGCAGCTTATACTATAGGGCAACCGGTGGATACGAGCAGTACTTC; CDR3 protein: CASSLYYRATGGYEQYF
clone size: NA; V gene: TRBV19; D gene: NA; J gene: TRBJ1-2; CDR3 DNA: TGTGCCAGTAGGCTCCGCGGAAACTATGGCTACACCTTC; CDR3 protein: CASRLRGNYGYTF
clone size: NA; V gene: TRBV27; D gene: TRBD2; J gene: TRBJ2-7; CDR3 DNA: TGTGCCAGCAGTTTATTCAGGGAGGGCCCCTACGAGCAGTACTTC; CDR3 protein: CASSLFREGPYEQYF
clone size: NA; V gene: TRBV7-2; D gene: TRBD1; J gene: TRBJ1-2; CDR3 DNA: TGTGCCAGCAGCTGGACGGGACAGCACTTGGAAGGCTACACCTTC; CDR3 protein: CASSWTGQHLEGYTF
clone size: once; V gene: TRBV5-6; D gene: TRBD1; J gene: TRBJ1-2; CDR3 DNA: TGTGCCAGCAGCTCCGGGACAGTTTATGGCTACACCTTC; CDR3 protein: CASSSGTVYGYTF
clone size: NA; V gene: TRBV5-6; D gene: NA; J gene: TRBJ2-1; CDR3 DNA: TGTGCCAGCAGCTCCAAAGTGACTCGAAACAATGAGCAGTTCTTC; CDR3 protein: CASSSKVTRNNEQFF
clone size: once; V gene: TRBV2; D gene: NA; J gene: TRBJ1-6; CDR3 DNA: TGTGCCAGCATGGGCCAGGGGTATAATTCACCCCTCCACTTT; CDR3 protein: CASMGQGYNSPLHF
clone size: NA; V gene: TRBV1; D gene: NA; J gene: TRBJ1-2; CDR3 DNA: TGCACCAGCAGCCAATCTCGGGGTTCGTGCTATGGCTACACCTTC; CDR3 protein: CTSSQSRGSCYGYTF
clone size: NA; V gene: TRBV7-6; D gene: TRBD1; J gene: TRBJ2-6; CDR3 DNA: TGTGCCAGCAGCTCAGCAGGGGGCGTGGGTCCTGGGGCCAACGTCCTGACTTTC; CDR3 protein: CASSSAGGVGPGANVLTF
clone size: NA; V gene: TRBV7-6; D gene: TRBD2; J gene: TRBJ2-2; CDR3 DNA: TGTGCCAGCAGCTTAGTGCTAGCGGTCACCGGGGAGCTGTTTTTT; CDR3 protein: CASSLVLAVTGELFF
clone size: NA; V gene: TRBV21-1; D gene: NA; J gene: TRBJ2-7; CDR3 DNA: TGTGCCAGCAGTCATGGGCGGCACTCCTACGAGCAGTACTTC; CDR3 protein: CASSHGRHSYEQYF
clone size: NA; V gene: TRBV6-1; D gene: TRBD1; J gene: TRBJ1-3; CDR3 DNA: TGTGCCAGCAGTGACCCAGGGGGACCCTCAGGGGGAAACACCATATATTTT; CDR3 protein: CASSDPGGPSGGNTIYF
clone size: NA; V gene: TRBV3-1/TRBV3-2; D gene: NA; J gene: TRBJ1-5; CDR3 DNA: TGTGCCAGCAGCCGCTCGGGAGATGGTCAGCCCCAGCATTTT; CDR3 protein: CASSRSGDGQPQHF
clone size: NA; V gene: TRBV7-6; D gene: TRBD1; J gene: TRBJ2-1; CDR3 DNA: TGTGCCAGCAGCTTAAGGGCGACGGGACAGGGTTACAATGAGCAGTTCTTC; CDR3 protein: CASSLRATGQGYNEQFF
clone size: NA; V gene: TRBV24-1; D gene: NA; J gene: TRBJ2-5; CDR3 DNA: TGTGCCACCAGTGAGGGGAGCGGTGAGACCCAGTACTTC; CDR3 protein: CATSEGSGETQYF
clone size: NA; V gene: TRBV30; D gene: NA; J gene: TRBJ2-5; CDR3 DNA: TGTGCCTGGAGTCCGTTAGGAGAGACCCAGTACTTC; CDR3 protein: CAWSPLGETQYF
clone size: few; V gene: TRBV6-1; D gene: TRBD2; J gene: TRBJ2-1; CDR3 DNA: TGTGCCAGCAGTGAATCTATAGCGGGGGGGCTCCGGGAGCAGTTCTTC; CDR3 protein: CASSESIAGGLREQFF
clone size: NA; V gene: TRBV3-1/TRBV3-2; D gene: TRBD2; J gene: TRBJ2-4; CDR3 DNA: TGTGCCAGCAGCCTCTCGGGGGGCAAAAACATTCAGTACTTC; CDR3 protein: CASSLSGGKNIQYF
clone size: NA; V gene: TRBV11-1; D gene: NA; J gene: TRBJ1-3; CDR3 DNA: TGTGCCAGCAGCTTACCTCTCCAAGGGGCTGGAAACACCATATATTTT; CDR3 protein: CASSLPLQGAGNTIYF
clone size: NA; V gene: TRBV19; D gene: TRBD2; J gene: TRBJ2-2; CDR3 DNA: TGTGCCAGTAGTTCCGGGACTAGGGGCACCGGGGAGCTGTTTTTT; CDR3 protein: CASSSGTRGTGELFF
clone size: NA; V gene: TRBV28; D gene: NA; J gene: TRBJ1-2; CDR3 DNA: TGTGCCAGCAGGGACAACTATGGCTACACCTTC; CDR3 protein: CASRDNYGYTF
clone size: NA; V gene: TRBV6-4; D gene: NA; J gene: TRBJ1-1; CDR3 DNA: TGTGCCAGCAGAGAGACAACCACGAACACTGAAGCTTTCTTT; CDR3 protein: CASRETTTNTEAFF
clone size: NA; V gene: TRBV6-5; D gene: TRBD2; J gene: TRBJ2-1; CDR3 DNA: TGTGCCAGCATGTTGCCTAGCGGGAGGAATGAGCAGTTCTTC; CDR3 protein: CASMLPSGRNEQFF
clone size: NA; V gene: TRBV6-5; D gene: NA; J gene: TRBJ2-5; CDR3 DNA: TGTGCCAGCAGTAGACAGAACCAAGAGACCCAGTACTTC; CDR3 protein: CASSRQNQETQYF
clone size: NA; V gene: TRBV15; D gene: TRBD2; J gene: TRBJ2-3; CDR3 DNA: TGTGCCACCAACCGTCAAGCGGGGGATACGCAGTATTTT; CDR3 protein: CATNRQAGDTQYF
clone size: NA; V gene: TRBV4-2; D gene: TRBD1; J gene: TRBJ2-4; CDR3 DNA: TGTGCCAGCAGCCAAGAACAGGGGGCGTACATTCAGTACTTC; CDR3 protein: CASSQEQGAYIQYF
clone size: NA; V gene: TRBV27; D gene: NA; J gene: TRBJ1-5; CDR3 DNA: TGTGCCAGCAGTTTATCTTCGGAAGATCAGCCCCAGCATTTT; CDR3 protein: CASSLSSEDQPQHF
clone size: NA; V gene: TRBV5-4; D gene: NA; J gene: TRBJ2-1; CDR3 DNA: TGTGCCAGCAGCTTGGGGGGGCTCTACAATGAGCAGTTCTTC; CDR3 protein: CASSLGGLYNEQFF
clone size: NA; V gene: TRBV7-9; D gene: TRBD1; J gene: TRBJ1-2; CDR3 DNA: TGTGCCAGCAGTCCAAGACAGGGGTACTATGGCTACACCTTC; CDR3 protein: CASSPRQGYYGYTF
clone size: NA; V gene: TRBV12-3/TRBV12-4; D gene: NA; J gene: TRBJ1-3; CDR3 DNA: TGTGCCAGCAGTTTACGGGAGTACGACACCATATATTTT; CDR3 protein: CASSLREYDTIYF
clone size: NA; V gene: TRBV28; D gene: TRBD1; J gene: TRBJ1-2; CDR3 DNA: TGTGCCGGCACCCGAGCCGGGACAGGAATCTTCTATGGCTACACCTTC; CDR3 protein: CAGTRAGTGIFYGYTF
clone size: NA; V gene: TRBV7-9; D gene: NA; J gene: TRBJ2-7; CDR3 DNA: TGTGCCAGCCGGCCCGGACCCCCCTACGAGCAGTACTTC; CDR3 protein: CASRPGPPYEQYF
clone size: NA; V gene: TRBV7-2; D gene: TRBD1; J gene: TRBJ2-7; CDR3 DNA: TGTGCCAGCAGAACCCGGACAGGGTCCTACGAGCAGTACTTC; CDR3 protein: CASRTRTGSYEQYF
clone size: NA; V gene: TRBV5-8; D gene: NA; J gene: TRBJ2-3; CDR3 DNA: TGTGCCAGCAGCTTGTTAAGTGTAGCGGATACGCAGTATTTT; CDR3 protein: CASSLLSVADTQYF
clone size: NA; V gene: TRBV3-1/TRBV3-2; D gene: TRBD1; J gene: TRBJ2-2; CDR3 DNA: TGTGCCAGCAGCCAAGATCGGGGGACAGGGACCGGGGAGCTGTTTTTT; CDR3 protein: CASSQDRGTGTGELFF
clone size: NA; V gene: TRBV19; D gene: NA; J gene: TRBJ1-6; CDR3 DNA: TGTGCCAGTAATAAGGCAGAAATAAATAATTCACCCCTCCACTTT; CDR3 protein: CASNKAEINNSPLHF
clone size: few; V gene: TRBV6-2/TRBV6-3; D gene: TRBD1; J gene: TRBJ1-5; CDR3 DNA: TGTGCCAGCAGCCTGACAGGGAAGAGCAATCAGCCCCAGCATTTT; CDR3 protein: CASSLTGKSNQPQHF
clone size: NA; V gene: TRBV28; D gene: NA; J gene: TRBJ1-4; CDR3 DNA: TGTGCCAGCAGCTCGGACCGGGACTCCCGGGGAAAACTGTTTTTT; CDR3 protein: CASSSDRDSRGKLFF
clone size: NA; V gene: TRBV4-1; D gene: NA; J gene: TRBJ1-4; CDR3 DNA: TGCGCCAGCAGCCAAGATCACTTAGAAAAACTGTTTTTT; CDR3 protein: CASSQDHLEKLFF
clone size: NA; V gene: TRBV27; D gene: NA; J gene: TRBJ2-5; CDR3 DNA: TGTGCCAGCAGACTAAGCCTGGGGGGAGAGACCCAGTACTTC; CDR3 protein: CASRLSLGGETQYF
clone size: NA; V gene: TRBV2; D gene: NA; J gene: TRBJ2-7; CDR3 DNA: TGTGCCAGCAGCCGGGTGCACGAGCAGTACTTC; CDR3 protein: CASSRVHEQYF
clone size: NA; V gene: TRBV5-1; D gene: NA; J gene: TRBJ2-7; CDR3 DNA: TGCGCCAGCAGAGGCTCGGGGCAGGGAGTAGACGAGCAGTACTTC; CDR3 protein: CASRGSGQGVDEQYF
clone size: many; V gene: TRBV3-1/TRBV3-2; D gene: TRBD2; J gene: TRBJ2-5; CDR3 DNA: TGTGCCAGCAGCCAAGCGGGAGGCTGGGTGGAGACCCAGTACTTC; CDR3 protein: CASSQAGGWVETQYF
clone size: NA; V gene: TRBV29-1; D gene: NA; J gene: TRBJ1-2; CDR3 DNA: TGCAGCGCTACTAGCCGGGACTATGGCTACACCTTC; CDR3 protein: CSATSRDYGYTF
clone size: NA; V gene: TRBV5-1; D gene: TRBD1; J gene: TRBJ2-3; CDR3 DNA: TGCGCCAGCAAATTCGGGGACAGGGAAACAGATACGCAGTATTTT; CDR3 protein: CASKFGDRETDTQYF
clone size: NA; V gene: TRBV7-9; D gene: NA; J gene: TRBJ1-1; CDR3 DNA: TGTGCCAGCAGCTTACAGGGTCCGCGGGGGAACACTGAAGCTTTCTTT; CDR3 protein: CASSLQGPRGNTEAFF
clone size: few; V gene: TRBV6-2/TRBV6-3; D gene: TRBD2; J gene: TRBJ2-3; CDR3 DNA: TGTGCCAGCAGTTACTTCAGGACTAGCGGGACAGATACGCAGTATTTT; CDR3 protein: CASSYFRTSGTDTQYF
clone size: NA; V gene: TRBV30; D gene: TRBD1; J gene: TRBJ1-2; CDR3 DNA: TGTGCCTGGGTCTTATGGACAGGGACGAGCTATGGCTACACCTTC; CDR3 protein: CAWVLWTGTSYGYTF
clone size: NA; V gene: TRBV28; D gene: NA; J gene: TRBJ1-2; CDR3 DNA: TGTGCCAGCAGTCCGGGGCAGGTATTGGCTTATGGCTACACCTTC; CDR3 protein: CASSPGQVLAYGYTF
clone size: NA; V gene: TRBV28; D gene: TRBD1; J gene: TRBJ1-2; CDR3 DNA: TGTGCCAGCAGTCAACAGGGGGCATTAAGCTATGGCTACACCTTC; CDR3 protein: CASSQQGALSYGYTF
clone size: few; V gene: TRBV9; D gene: NA; J gene: TRBJ2-2; CDR3 DNA: TGTGCCAGCAGCGGTGTCAGCGGGAACACCGGGGAGCTGTTTTTT; CDR3 protein: CASSGVSGNTGELFF